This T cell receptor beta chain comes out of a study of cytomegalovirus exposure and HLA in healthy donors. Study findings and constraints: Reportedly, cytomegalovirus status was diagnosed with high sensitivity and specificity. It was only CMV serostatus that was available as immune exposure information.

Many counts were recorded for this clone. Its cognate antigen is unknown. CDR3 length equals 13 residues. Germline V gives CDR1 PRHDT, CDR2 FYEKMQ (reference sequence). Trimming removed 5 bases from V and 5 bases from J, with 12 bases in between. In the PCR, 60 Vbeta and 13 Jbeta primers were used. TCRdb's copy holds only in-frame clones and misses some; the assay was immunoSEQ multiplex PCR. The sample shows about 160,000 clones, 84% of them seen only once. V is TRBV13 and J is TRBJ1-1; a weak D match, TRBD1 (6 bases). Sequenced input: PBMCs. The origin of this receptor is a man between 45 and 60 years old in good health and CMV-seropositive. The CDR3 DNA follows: TGTGCCAGCAGCGGAGAGGGGGAGACTGAAGCTTTCTTT. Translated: CASSGEGETEAFF.